This TCR beta chain was recorded in a study of memory CD4+ T cells and cytomegalovirus serostatus. Whole-study context: This sample comes from healthy Belgian adults, roughly nine CMV seropositive, roughly 22 seronegative. Overall study results and limits: CD4+ memory repertoires contained 67 of 164 reported CMV TCRbeta sequences.

Concerning this clone: No antigen is known for it.

How the authors handled the data: Out-of-frame sequences were removed, leaving roughly 2.1 million distinct TCRbeta sequences. Libraries were prepared by immunoSEQ multiplex PCR; TCRdb keeps only in-frame clonotypes and omits some of them. Clone size and the V and J calls come from that table; the DNA yielded D and trimming. The sample gives about 59,000 clones, around 80% of which show up once; more than 0.85% is in the top ten. The CDR3 is made up of 12 amino acids. The V segment lost 5 bases and the J segment 12 bases; nucleotides outside the gene matches: 4. Germline V gene data show CDR1 as MNHNS and CDR2 as SASEGT. The sort gate was single viable CD3+CD4+CD8-CD45RO+ cells for memory CD4+ T cells. After thawing, CD4+ T cells were positively selected.

The genes are TRBV6-1 and TRBJ2-1; TRBD2 aligns across 10 bases. Sequenced material: memory CD4+ T cells from blood. The receptor's source is an adult in good health and CMV-seronegative. The DNA of the CDR3 is TGTGCCAGCAGTCTTTTAGCGGGAGGGCAGTTCTTC. Amino acids: CASSLLAGGQFF.